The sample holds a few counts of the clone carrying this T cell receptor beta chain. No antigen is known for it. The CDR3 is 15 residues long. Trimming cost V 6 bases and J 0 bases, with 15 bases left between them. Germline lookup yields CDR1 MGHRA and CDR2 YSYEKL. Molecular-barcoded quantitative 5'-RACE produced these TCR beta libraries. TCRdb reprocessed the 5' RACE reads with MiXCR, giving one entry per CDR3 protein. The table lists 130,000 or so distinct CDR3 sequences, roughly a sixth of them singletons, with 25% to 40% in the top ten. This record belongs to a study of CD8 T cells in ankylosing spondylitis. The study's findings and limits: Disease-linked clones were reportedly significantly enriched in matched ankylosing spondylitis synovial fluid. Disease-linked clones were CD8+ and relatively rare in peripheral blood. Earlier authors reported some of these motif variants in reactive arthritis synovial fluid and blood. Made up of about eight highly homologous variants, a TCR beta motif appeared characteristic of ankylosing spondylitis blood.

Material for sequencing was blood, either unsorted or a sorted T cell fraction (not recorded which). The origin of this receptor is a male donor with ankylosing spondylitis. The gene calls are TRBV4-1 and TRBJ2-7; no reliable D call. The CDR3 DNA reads TGCGCCAGCAGTCAAACATCAGATTTCTCCTACGAGCAGTACTTC. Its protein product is CASSQTSDFSYEQYF.